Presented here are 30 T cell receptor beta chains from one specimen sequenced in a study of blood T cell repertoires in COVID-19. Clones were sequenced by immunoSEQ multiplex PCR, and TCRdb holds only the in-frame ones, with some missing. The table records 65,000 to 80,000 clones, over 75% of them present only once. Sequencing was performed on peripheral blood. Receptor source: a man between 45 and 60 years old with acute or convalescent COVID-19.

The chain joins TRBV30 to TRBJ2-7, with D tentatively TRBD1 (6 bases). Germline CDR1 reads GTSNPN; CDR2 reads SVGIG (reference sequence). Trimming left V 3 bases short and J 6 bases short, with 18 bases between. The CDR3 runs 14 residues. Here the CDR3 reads CAWRVLGQGLEQYF. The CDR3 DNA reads TGTGCCTGGAGGGTTCTGGGGCAGGGGCTCGAGCAGTACTTC.

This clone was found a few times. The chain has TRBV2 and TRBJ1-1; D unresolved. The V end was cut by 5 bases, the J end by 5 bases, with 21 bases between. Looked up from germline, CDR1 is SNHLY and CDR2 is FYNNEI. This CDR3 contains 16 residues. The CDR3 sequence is CASSQRRLTGGTEAFF. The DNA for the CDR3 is TGTGCCAGCAGTCAAAGAAGACTAACCGGAGGGACTGAAGCTTTCTTT.

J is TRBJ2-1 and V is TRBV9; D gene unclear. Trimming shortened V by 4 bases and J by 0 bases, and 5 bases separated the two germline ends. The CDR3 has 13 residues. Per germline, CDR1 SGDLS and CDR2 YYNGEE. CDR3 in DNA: TGTGCCAGCAGCTGGAGCTCCTACAATGAGCAGTTCTTC. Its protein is CASSWSSYNEQFF.

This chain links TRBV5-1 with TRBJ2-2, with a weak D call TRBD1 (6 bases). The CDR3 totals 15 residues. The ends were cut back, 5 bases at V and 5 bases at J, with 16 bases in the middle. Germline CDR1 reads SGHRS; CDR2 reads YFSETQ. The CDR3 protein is CASSPRTEGTGELFF. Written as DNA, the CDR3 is TGCGCCAGCAGTCCTAGGACAGAAGGGACCGGGGAGCTGTTTTTT. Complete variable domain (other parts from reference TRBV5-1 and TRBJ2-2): KAGVTQTPRYLIKTRGQQVTLSCSPISGHRSVSWYQQTPGQGLQFLFEYFSETQRNKGNFPGRFSGRQFSNSRSEMNVSTLELGDSALYLCASSPRTEGTGELFFGEGSRLTVL.

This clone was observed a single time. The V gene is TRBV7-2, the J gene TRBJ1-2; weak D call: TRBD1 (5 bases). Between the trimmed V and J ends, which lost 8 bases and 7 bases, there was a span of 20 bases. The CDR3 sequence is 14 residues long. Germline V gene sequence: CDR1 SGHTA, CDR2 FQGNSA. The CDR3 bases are TGTGCCAGCCTATTCCGGTCGGGGGAAAGTGGCTACACCTTC. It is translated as CASLFRSGESGYTF.

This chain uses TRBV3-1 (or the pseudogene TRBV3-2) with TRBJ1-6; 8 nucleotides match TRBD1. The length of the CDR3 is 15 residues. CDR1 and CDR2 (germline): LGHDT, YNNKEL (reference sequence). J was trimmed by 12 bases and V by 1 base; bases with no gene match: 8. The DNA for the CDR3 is TGTGCCAGCAGCCAAGGAGGCCAGGGGGCGCGACCCCTCCACTTT. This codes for CASSQGGQGARPLHF.

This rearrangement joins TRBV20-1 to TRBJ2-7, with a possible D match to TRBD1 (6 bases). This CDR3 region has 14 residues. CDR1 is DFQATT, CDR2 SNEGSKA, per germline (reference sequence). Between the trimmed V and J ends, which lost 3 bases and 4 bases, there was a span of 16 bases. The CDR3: CSASAQGLTYEQYF. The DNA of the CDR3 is TGCAGTGCTAGTGCCCAGGGGCTAACTTACGAGCAGTACTTC.

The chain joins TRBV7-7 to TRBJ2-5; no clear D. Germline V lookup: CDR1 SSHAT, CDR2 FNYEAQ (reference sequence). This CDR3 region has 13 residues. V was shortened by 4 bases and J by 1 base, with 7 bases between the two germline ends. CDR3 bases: TGTGCCAGCAGCTCTCCCCCCCAAGAGACCCAGTACTTC. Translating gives CASSSPPQETQYF.

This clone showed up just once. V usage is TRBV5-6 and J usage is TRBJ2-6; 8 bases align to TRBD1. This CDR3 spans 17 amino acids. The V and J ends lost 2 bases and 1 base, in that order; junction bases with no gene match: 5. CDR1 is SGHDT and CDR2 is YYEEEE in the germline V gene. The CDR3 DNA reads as TGTGCCAGCAGCTTTGGACAGGGTTTTTCTGGGGCCAACGTCCTGACTTTC. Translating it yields CASSFGQGFSGANVLTF. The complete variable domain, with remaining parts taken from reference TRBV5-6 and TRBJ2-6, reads DAGVTQSPTHLIKTRGQQVTLRCSPKSGHDTVSWYQQALGQGPQFIFQYYEEEERQRGNFPDRFSGHQFPNYSSELNVNALLLGDSALYLCASSFGQGFSGANVLTFGAGSRLTVL.

The CDR3 sequence: CASSELAGGPGTDTQYF. In DNA form, the CDR3 reads TGTGCCAGCAGTGAACTAGCGGGGGGGCCGGGCACAGATACGCAGTATTTT. The rearrangement links TRBV6-1 to TRBJ2-3; TRBD2 matches at 12 bases. Per the germline V gene, CDR1 is MNHNS and CDR2 is SASEGT. The CDR3 runs to 17 residues. Trimming took 2 bases from V and 1 from J; bases not matched to a gene: 4.

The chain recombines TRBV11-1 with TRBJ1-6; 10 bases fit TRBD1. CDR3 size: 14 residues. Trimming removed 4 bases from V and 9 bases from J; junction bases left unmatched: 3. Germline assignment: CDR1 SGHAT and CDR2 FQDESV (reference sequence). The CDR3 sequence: CASSSRTGGSPLHF. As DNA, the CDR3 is TGTGCCAGCAGCTCCCGGACAGGGGGTTCACCCCTCCACTTT.

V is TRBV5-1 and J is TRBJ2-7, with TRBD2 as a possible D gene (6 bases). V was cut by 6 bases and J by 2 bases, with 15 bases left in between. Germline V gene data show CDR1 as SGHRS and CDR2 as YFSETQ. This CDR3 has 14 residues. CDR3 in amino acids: CASTTLPGAYEQYF. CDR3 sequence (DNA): TGCGCCAGCACAACACTCCCGGGGGCCTACGAGCAGTACTTC.

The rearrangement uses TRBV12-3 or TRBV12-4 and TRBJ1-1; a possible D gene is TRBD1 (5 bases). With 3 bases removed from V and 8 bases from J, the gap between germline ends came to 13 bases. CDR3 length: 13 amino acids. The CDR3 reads CASSLGPPLEAFF. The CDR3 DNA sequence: TGTGCCAGCAGTTTGGGGCCGCCTTTGGAAGCTTTCTTT.

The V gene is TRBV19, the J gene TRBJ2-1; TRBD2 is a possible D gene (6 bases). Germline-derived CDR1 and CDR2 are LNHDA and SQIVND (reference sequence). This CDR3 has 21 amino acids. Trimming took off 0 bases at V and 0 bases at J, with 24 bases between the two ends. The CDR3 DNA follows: TGTGCCAGTAGTATAGATCGGAGCTCCTGGCGGGGCGAGAGCTCCTACAATGAGCAGTTCTTC. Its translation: CASSIDRSSWRGESSYNEQFF.

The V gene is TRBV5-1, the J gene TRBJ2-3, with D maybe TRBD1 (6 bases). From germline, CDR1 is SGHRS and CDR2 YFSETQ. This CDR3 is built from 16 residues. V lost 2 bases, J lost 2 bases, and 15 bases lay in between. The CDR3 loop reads CASSFLSGVPTDTQYF. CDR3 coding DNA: TGCGCCAGCAGCTTCTTATCAGGGGTCCCCACAGATACGCAGTATTTT.

In nucleotides, the CDR3 is TGCAGCGTTGAACCCAGCGAGATTAACATTCAGTACTTC. It translates to CSVEPSEINIQYF. V is TRBV29-1 and J is TRBJ2-4; D is uncertain. CDR1 is SQVTM and CDR2 is ANQGSEA in the germline V gene. This CDR3 is 13 amino acids long. The V gene lost 2 bases and the J gene lost 7 bases, with 12 bases spanning the gap.

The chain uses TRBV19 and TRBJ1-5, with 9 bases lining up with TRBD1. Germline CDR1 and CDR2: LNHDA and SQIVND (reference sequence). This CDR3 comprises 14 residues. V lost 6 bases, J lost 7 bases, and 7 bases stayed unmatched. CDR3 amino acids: CASSQGQGSQPQHF. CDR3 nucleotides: TGTGCCAGTAGCCAGGGACAGGGCTCCCAGCCCCAGCATTTT.

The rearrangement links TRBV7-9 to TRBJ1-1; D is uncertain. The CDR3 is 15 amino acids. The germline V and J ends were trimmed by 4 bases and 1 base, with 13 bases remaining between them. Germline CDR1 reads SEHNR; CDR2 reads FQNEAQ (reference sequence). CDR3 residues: CASSYPASGNTEAFF. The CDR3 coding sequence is TGTGCCAGCAGCTATCCTGCCTCGGGGAACACTGAAGCTTTCTTT.

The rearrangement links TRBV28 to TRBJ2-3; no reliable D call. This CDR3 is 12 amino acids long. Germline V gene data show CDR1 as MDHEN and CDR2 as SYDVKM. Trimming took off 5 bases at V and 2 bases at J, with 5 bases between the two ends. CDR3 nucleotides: TGTGCCAGCAGTACTGCCACAGATACGCAGTATTTT. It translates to CASSTATDTQYF. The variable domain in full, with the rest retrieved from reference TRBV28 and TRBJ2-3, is DVKVTQSSRYLVKRTGEKVFLECVQDMDHENMFWYRQDPGLGLRLIYFSYDVKMKEKGDIPEGYSVSREKKERFSLILESASTNQTSMYLCASSTATDTQYFGPGTRLTVL.

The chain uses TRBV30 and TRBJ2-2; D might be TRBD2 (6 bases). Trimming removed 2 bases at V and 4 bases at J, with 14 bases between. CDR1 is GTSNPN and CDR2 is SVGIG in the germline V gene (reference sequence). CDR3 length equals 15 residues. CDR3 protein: CAWSHPGTGTGELFF. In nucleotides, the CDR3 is TGTGCCTGGAGTCACCCCGGGACTGGCACCGGGGAGCTGTTTTTT.

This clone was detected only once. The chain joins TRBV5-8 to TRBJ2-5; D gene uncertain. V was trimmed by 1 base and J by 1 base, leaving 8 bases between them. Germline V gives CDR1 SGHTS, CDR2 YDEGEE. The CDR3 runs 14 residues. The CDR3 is CASSLSASQETQYF. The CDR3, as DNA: TGTGCCAGCAGCTTGAGTGCGTCCCAAGAGACCCAGTACTTC.

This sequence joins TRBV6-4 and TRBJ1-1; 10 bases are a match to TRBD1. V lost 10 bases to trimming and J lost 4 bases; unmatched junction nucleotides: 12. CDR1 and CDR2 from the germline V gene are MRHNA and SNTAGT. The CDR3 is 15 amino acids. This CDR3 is CATQKRTGGGTEAFF. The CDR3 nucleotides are TGTGCCACCCAGAAACGGACAGGGGGTGGCACTGAAGCTTTCTTT.

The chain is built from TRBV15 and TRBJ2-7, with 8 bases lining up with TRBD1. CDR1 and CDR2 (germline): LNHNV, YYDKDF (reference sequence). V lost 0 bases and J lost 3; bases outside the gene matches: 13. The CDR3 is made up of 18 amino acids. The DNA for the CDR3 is TGTGCCACCAGCAGAGATCAGAGGACAACAGGGGGAATCTACGAGCAGTACTTC. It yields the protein CATSRDQRTTGGIYEQYF.

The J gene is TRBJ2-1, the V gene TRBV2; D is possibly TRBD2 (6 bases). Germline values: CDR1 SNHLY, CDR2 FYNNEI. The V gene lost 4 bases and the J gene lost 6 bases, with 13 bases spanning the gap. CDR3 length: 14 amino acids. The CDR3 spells CASSAVRGTNEQFF. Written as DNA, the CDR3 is TGTGCCAGCAGTGCCGTTCGCGGGACCAATGAGCAGTTCTTC.

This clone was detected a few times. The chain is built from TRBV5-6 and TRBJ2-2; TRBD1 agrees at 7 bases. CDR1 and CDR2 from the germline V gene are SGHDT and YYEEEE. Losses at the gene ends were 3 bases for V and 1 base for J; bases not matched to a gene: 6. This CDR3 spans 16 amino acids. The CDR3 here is CASSSLRDRNTGELFF. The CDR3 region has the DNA TGTGCCAGCAGCTCACTCAGGGACAGGAACACCGGGGAGCTGTTTTTT.

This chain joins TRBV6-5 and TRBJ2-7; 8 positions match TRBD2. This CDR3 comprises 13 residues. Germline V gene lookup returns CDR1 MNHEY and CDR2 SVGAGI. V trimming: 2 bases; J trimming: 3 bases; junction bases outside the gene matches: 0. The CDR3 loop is CASSYGTSYEQYF. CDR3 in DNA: TGTGCCAGCAGTTACGGGACTAGCTACGAGCAGTACTTC.

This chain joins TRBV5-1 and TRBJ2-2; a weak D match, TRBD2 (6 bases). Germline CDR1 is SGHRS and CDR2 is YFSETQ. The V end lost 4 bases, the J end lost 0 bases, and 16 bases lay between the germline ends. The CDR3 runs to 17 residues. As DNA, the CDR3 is TGCGCCAGCAGCGGGGTAGCGGCATTAACGAACACCGGGGAGCTGTTTTTT. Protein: CASSGVAALTNTGELFF.

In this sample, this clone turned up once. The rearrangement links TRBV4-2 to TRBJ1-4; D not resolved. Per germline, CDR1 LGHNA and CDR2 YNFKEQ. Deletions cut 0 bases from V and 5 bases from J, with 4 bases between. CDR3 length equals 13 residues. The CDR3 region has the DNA TGTGCCAGCAGCCAAGACCTGAATGAAAAACTGTTTTTT. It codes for CASSQDLNEKLFF.

In nucleotides, the CDR3 is TGTGCCAGCAGGCGGGACTACCAGAACACTGAAGCTTTCTTT. Translation gives CASRRDYQNTEAFF. The genes are TRBV7-2 and TRBJ1-1; tentative D call: TRBD1 (5 bases). The germline V gene has CDR1 SGHTA and CDR2 FQGNSA. V was trimmed by 6 bases and J by 1 base, leaving 12 bases between them. The CDR3 covers 14 residues.

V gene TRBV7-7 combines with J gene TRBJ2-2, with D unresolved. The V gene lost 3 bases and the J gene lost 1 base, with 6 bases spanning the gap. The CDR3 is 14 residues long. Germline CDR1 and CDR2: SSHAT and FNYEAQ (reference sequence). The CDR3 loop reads CASSFTLNTGELFF. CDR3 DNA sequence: TGTGCCAGCAGCTTCACATTGAACACCGGGGAGCTGTTTTTT.